This TCR beta chain emerged from a study of blood T cell repertoires in COVID-19. Across the whole study: T cells, B-cell-depleted T cells, or PBMCs supplied cDNA or gDNA.

In the study's own analysis: Reference gene primer amplification in the assay estimated nucleated cell counts. The protocol was immunoSEQ multiplex PCR, while the TCRdb copy is restricted to in-frame clones and leaves out a portion. D and trimming were read from the DNA, whereas the V and J calls and clone size are those reported in that table. This table has some 370,000 clones, about 90% appearing once. Germline V gene lookup returns CDR1 SGHNT and CDR2 YYREEE (reference sequence). V was trimmed by 10 bases and J by 2 bases, leaving 15 bases between them. The CDR3 has 13 residues. The chain has TRBV5-4 and TRBJ2-5; D is perhaps TRBD2 (7 bases). This TCR was recovered from a man aged 35 to 55 with acute or convalescent COVID-19. The material sequenced was peripheral blood. CDR3 bases: TGTGCCGCGGGGGCAGGGAATCAAGAGACCCAGTACTTC. Its translation is CAAGAGNQETQYF. Full variable domain (outside the CDR3, taken from reference TRBV5-4 and TRBJ2-5): ETGVTQSPTHLIKTRGQQVTLRCSSQSGHNTVSWYQQALGQGPQFIFQYYREEENGRGNFPPRFSGLQFPNYSSELNVNALELDDSALYLCAAGAGNQETQYFGPGTRLLVL.